This T cell receptor (beta chain) emerged from a study of shared T cell receptors in the human thymus. V dropped 0 bases and J dropped 0 bases, with 18 bases sitting between them. Germline values: CDR1 LGHNA, CDR2 YNFKEQ. The CDR3 length is 18 residues. Profiled with immunoSEQ multiplex PCR; TCRdb holds only in-frame clones, not every one. The sample yields 500,000 to 550,000 clones, approximately 80% seen once. These data were also reused for a study on human thymus T cells.

This chain links TRBV4-2 with TRBJ2-7; maybe TRBD1 (8 bases). This sequence originates from a boy under two years old with a congenital heart defect. The sequenced sample was thymocytes. DNA of the CDR3: TGTGCCAGCAGCCAAGAGTACAGGGGGGGGTCAAGCTCCTACGAGCAGTACTTC. This translates into CASSQEYRGGSSSYEQYF.